A single sample gave rise to the 20 T cell receptor beta chains below, sequenced in a study of cytomegalovirus exposure and HLA in healthy donors. Both 60 Vbeta primers and 13 Jbeta primers went into the PCR. Produced via immunoSEQ multiplex PCR; TCRdb's table is partial and in-frame only. The table lists over 150,000 clones, about four fifths of them singletons, with approximately 7.7% in the top ten. What was sequenced was PBMCs. These receptors were collected from a man aged 25-45 years in good health and CMV-seropositive.

V and J are TRBV29-1 and TRBJ2-7; 9 bases map to TRBD1. The CDR3 runs to 13 residues. J gave up 4 bases and V 0 bases, and 1 base lay outside the gene matches. Per the germline V gene, CDR1 is SQVTM and CDR2 is ANQGSEA. Here the CDR3 reads CSVEETGGYEQYF. As DNA, the CDR3 is TGCAGCGTTGAAGAGACAGGGGGTTACGAGCAGTACTTC.

V is TRBV12-5 and J is TRBJ1-5, with 12 bases lining up with TRBD1. The CDR3 extends over 17 amino acids. Trimming removed 5 bases from V and 6 bases from J; junction bases left unmatched: 11. CDR1 is LGHNT and CDR2 is FRNRAP in the germline V gene. CDR3 residues: CASGPSLRDRGLQPQHF. The CDR3 DNA reads TGTGCTAGTGGTCCTTCCCTCCGGGACAGGGGGCTTCAGCCCCAGCATTTT.

The chain is built from TRBV4-1 and TRBJ1-5; no reliable D call. Trimming shortened V by 0 bases and J by 8 bases, and 14 bases separated the two germline ends. In germline, CDR1 is MGHRA, CDR2 YSYEKL. This CDR3 has 15 residues. The CDR3 is CASSQDSAGIKPQHF. CDR3 coding DNA: TGCGCCAGCAGCCAAGATTCAGCGGGGATCAAGCCCCAGCATTTT.

V and J are TRBV19 and TRBJ1-1; D unclear. Trimming took off 4 bases at V and 1 base at J, with 4 bases between the two ends. This CDR3 has 12 amino acids. The germline gives CDR1 LNHDA, CDR2 SQIVND (reference sequence). The CDR3 spells CASSNRNTEAFF. The CDR3 region has the DNA TGTGCCAGTAGTAACAGGAACACTGAAGCTTTCTTT.

The rearrangement joins TRBV19 to TRBJ1-2, with D possibly being TRBD1 (5 bases). This CDR3 comprises 16 residues. The germline V and J ends were trimmed by 6 bases and 2 bases, with 19 bases remaining between them. Germline V lookup: CDR1 LNHDA, CDR2 SQIVND (reference sequence). Here the CDR3 reads CASSKSGLLDNYGYTF. CDR3 nucleotide sequence: TGTGCCAGTAGCAAATCGGGACTGCTGGACAACTATGGCTACACCTTC.

This chain joins TRBV4-2 and TRBJ1-2; D perhaps matches TRBD1 (6 bases). The germline V gene has CDR1 LGHNA and CDR2 YNFKEQ. The CDR3 loop spans 15 amino acids. The V and J ends lost 1 base and 3 bases respectively, with 12 bases between them. CDR3 coding DNA: TGTGCCAGCAGCCAAGGGATACAGGGTTACTATGGCTACACCTTC. Amino acids: CASSQGIQGYYGYTF.

This chain links TRBV5-1 with TRBJ2-5, with 9 bases identical to TRBD2. The J call could be wrong; TRBJ2-7 is a better fit for the DNA end. CDR1 is SGHRS and CDR2 is YFSETQ in the germline V gene. The CDR3 is made up of 14 amino acids. CDR3 amino acids: CASSSHGGRAEQYF. The CDR3 nucleotides read TGCGCCAGCAGCTCCCACGGCGGGAGGGCCGAGCAGTACTTC.

This chain uses TRBV4-2 with TRBJ2-1, with TRBD2 identical over 16 bases. Germline-derived CDR1 and CDR2 are LGHNA and YNFKEQ. This CDR3 is 16 amino acids long. After removal of 0 bases from V and 13 bases from J, the junction contained 6 bases not matched to a gene. The CDR3 DNA follows: TGTGCCAGCAGCCAAGAAGTAGGGACTAGCGGGAGGGAACAGTTCTTC. It translates to CASSQEVGTSGREQFF.

V and J are TRBV7-8 and TRBJ2-7; no clear D. V was cut by 5 bases and J by 3 bases, with 14 bases left in between. CDR1 is SGHVS and CDR2 is FQNEAQ in the germline V gene. The CDR3 is 14 amino acids. In DNA, the CDR3 is TGTGCCAGCAGCAGCCCGTCCAGCGACTACGAGCAGTACTTC. Its protein is CASSSPSSDYEQYF.

The chain recombines TRBV6-5 with TRBJ1-4; no reliable D call. CDR3 size: 13 residues. CDR1 MNHEY and CDR2 SVGAGI come from the germline V gene. Trimming removed 6 bases at V and 8 bases at J, with 13 bases between. CDR3 region: CASRHPGGEKLFF. The CDR3 coding sequence is TGTGCCAGCAGACATCCGGGAGGAGAAAAACTGTTTTTT.

Comments on this clone: One end of the junction fails to match germline, which may point to a read error. This specimen includes other DNA sequences encoding the same CDR3. V gene TRBV2 combines with J gene TRBJ1-6; TRBD1 aligns across 8 bases. This CDR3 is built from 16 residues. Germline lookup yields CDR1 SNHLY and CDR2 FYNNEI. The CDR3 sequence: CASRDQQGGYNSPLHF. As DNA, the CDR3 is TGTGCTAGCAGAGACCAACAGGGGGGCTATAATTCACCCCTCCACTTT.

V gene TRBV11-2 combines with J gene TRBJ2-7; 12 positions match TRBD2. CDR1 SGHAT and CDR2 FQNNGV come from the germline V gene. CDR3 size: 14 residues. The ends lost 4 bases at V and 3 bases at J; junction bases unmatched: 1. This CDR3 reads CASSWTSGDYEQYF. Written as DNA, the CDR3 is TGTGCCAGCAGCTGGACTAGCGGGGACTACGAGCAGTACTTC.

The V gene is TRBV7-2, the J gene TRBJ1-2; D is uncertain. In germline, CDR1 is SGHTA, CDR2 FQGNSA. V lost 7 bases to trimming and J lost 1 base, with 10 bases between them. CDR3 size: 13 residues. The DNA of the CDR3 is TGTGCCAGCACGATGACAAGTAACTATGGCTACACCTTC. Its protein product is CASTMTSNYGYTF.

The chain combines TRBV12-5 with TRBJ2-7; TRBD1 might be the D (5 bases). Germline-derived CDR1 and CDR2 are LGHNT and FRNRAP. Trimming pared 3 bases from V and 2 bases from J, leaving 8 bases between. This CDR3 comprises 13 residues. The CDR3 protein is CASGLWGTYEQYF. The CDR3 bases are TGTGCTAGTGGTTTATGGGGCACCTACGAGCAGTACTTC.

The chain has TRBV7-8 and TRBJ2-7, with a weak D call TRBD1 (6 bases). V lost 4 bases to trimming and J lost 3 bases, with 10 bases between them. The CDR3 is 13 amino acids. From germline, CDR1 is SGHVS and CDR2 FQNEAQ. The chain's CDR3 is CASSSLGGYEQYF. CDR3 DNA: TGTGCCAGCAGCTCCCTAGGGGGCTACGAGCAGTACTTC. Drawing the rest from reference TRBV7-8 and TRBJ2-7, the complete variable domain is GAGVSQSPRYKVAKRGQDVALRCDPISGHVSLFWYQQALGQGPEFLTYFQNEAQLDKSGLPSDRFFAERPEGSVSTLKIQRTQQEDSAVYLCASSSLGGYEQYFGPGTRLTVT.

The chain employs TRBV9 and TRBJ2-5, with unresolved D. With 0 bases removed from V and 2 bases from J, the gap between germline ends came to 8 bases. CDR1 and CDR2 from the germline V gene are SGDLS and YYNGEE. This CDR3 has 14 amino acids. The DNA for the CDR3 is TGTGCCAGCAGCGTAGCCCCATTTCAAGAGACCCAGTACTTC. Its translation: CASSVAPFQETQYF.

This clone was detected only once. The CDR3 coding sequence is TGTGCCAGCAGCCCCGGGACTAGTAACGATGAGCAGTTCTTC. It yields the protein CASSPGTSNDEQFF. This chain uses TRBV7-2 with TRBJ2-1; the match to TRBD2 covers 8 bases. Germline loops: CDR1 SGHTA, CDR2 FQGNSA. Trimming cost V 5 bases and J 8 bases; bases outside gene matches: 8. The CDR3 is made up of 14 amino acids.

This chain uses TRBV5-4 with TRBJ2-2; 9 bases fit TRBD1. Trimming at V came to 6 bases and at J to 6 bases, leaving 6 bases not matched to a gene. Germline V gene sequence: CDR1 SGHNT, CDR2 YYREEE (reference sequence). The CDR3 spans 14 residues. The CDR3 DNA sequence: TGTGCCAGCACACGGGGACAGGGACCCGGGGAGCTGTTTTTT. Translation: CASTRGQGPGELFF.

This rearrangement joins TRBV27 to TRBJ1-1, with D possibly being TRBD1 (5 bases). The germline CDR1 and CDR2 sequences are MNHEY and SMNVEV (reference sequence). Trimming removed 8 bases at V and 1 base at J, with 17 bases between. The CDR3 runs 15 residues. The CDR3 sequence: CASRLSGGSNTEAFF. CDR3 coding DNA: TGTGCCAGCCGACTTTCGGGGGGGTCGAACACTGAAGCTTTCTTT.

This clone was counted between two and nine times. The chain carries TRBV7-9 and TRBJ2-2; no clear D. Germline V CDR1 and CDR2: SEHNR, FQNEAQ (reference sequence). Trimming took 5 bases from V and 5 from J, leaving 21 bases between them. The CDR3 has 17 amino acids. Here the CDR3 DNA reads TGTGCCAGCAGCGAATATATTTACGGTCTATCGACCGGGGAGCTGTTTTTT. Amino acid sequence: CASSEYIYGLSTGELFF.